This T cell receptor (beta chain) appears in the sequencing data of a study of T cell repertoires in cytomegalovirus infection. Whole-study findings and limits: Across the ex vivo response, the dominant clonotypes were HLA-C-restricted CMV-specific TCR beta clonotypes.

Each CDR3 protein gets one entry after TCRdb re-called the reads with MiXCR. The table shows about 350,000 distinct CDR3 sequences, with roughly 34% occurring only once. This clonotype was detected only a few times. Its target is unknown. V was shortened by 1 base and J by 0 bases, with 8 bases between the two germline ends. Per the germline V gene, CDR1 is SGHNT and CDR2 is YENEEA. CDR3 length: 15 amino acids. This receptor was taken from a human donor in good health (CMV status not recorded). Some clones in this sample may be carry-over from other donors' samples. This material consisted of cultured PBMCs, taken from culture after CMV antigen stimulation. The chain combines TRBV11-3 with TRBJ2-3; the D is unclear. The CDR3 sequence: CASSLVAHSTDTQYF. The DNA for the CDR3 is TGTGCCAGCAGCTTAGTAGCCCATAGCACAGATACGCAGTATTTT. Complete variable domain (other parts from reference TRBV11-3 and TRBJ2-3): EAGVVQSPRYKIIEKKQPVAFWCNPISGHNTLYWYLQNLGQGPELLIRYENEEAVDDSQLPKDRFSAERLKGVDSTLKIQPAELGDSAVYLCASSLVAHSTDTQYFGPGTRLTVL.